These 23 T cell receptor beta chains came from one sample sequenced in a study of control samples from healthy donors and cancer patients. Repertoires were generated with immunoSEQ multiplex PCR, while TCRdb's copy carries only in-frame clones and drops some. Altogether 95,000 to 100,000 clones are present, around 80% being singletons, with the ten largest covering roughly 2%. Sequenced input: blood. The receptor set was obtained from a man between 60 and 75 years old in good health.

The J gene is TRBJ2-1, the V gene TRBV2, with 7 bases identical to TRBD2. The CDR3 runs to 14 residues. V shed 7 bases, J shed 0 bases, and the junction held 3 bases outside the gene matches. Germline V gives CDR1 SNHLY, CDR2 FYNNEI. The CDR3 sequence is CASTGGSSYNEQFF. CDR3 sequence (DNA): TGTGCCAGCACCGGGGGGAGCTCCTACAATGAGCAGTTCTTC.

The rearrangement uses TRBV9 and TRBJ2-3; 7 nucleotides agree with TRBD1. Germline loops: CDR1 SGDLS, CDR2 YYNGEE. The CDR3 length is 14 residues. V lost 4 bases to trimming and J lost 3 bases; unmatched junction nucleotides: 5. This chain's CDR3 is CASSPGTETDTQYF. CDR3 DNA: TGTGCCAGCAGCCCGGGGACAGAGACAGATACGCAGTATTTT.

The chain carries TRBV6-4 and TRBJ2-1; weak D call: TRBD2 (6 bases). The CDR3 extends over 16 amino acids. CDR1 is MRHNA and CDR2 is SNTAGT in the germline V gene. Trimming shortened V by 8 bases and J by 3 bases, and 20 bases separated the two germline ends. This CDR3 is CASSRLEHGDYNEQFF. The CDR3 coding sequence is TGTGCCAGCTCACGACTAGAACACGGGGACTACAATGAGCAGTTCTTC.

The J gene is TRBJ2-1, the V gene TRBV4-2, with D unclear. Germline assignment: CDR1 LGHNA and CDR2 YNFKEQ. The CDR3 contains 15 residues. V lost 1 base and J lost 0, with 7 bases in between. For the CDR3, the DNA is TGTGCCAGCAGCCAAGCAATAGGCTCCTACAATGAGCAGTTCTTC. Its protein is CASSQAIGSYNEQFF.

The genes are TRBV5-1 and TRBJ1-6; tentatively, D is TRBD1 (5 bases). Germline CDR1 SGHRS, CDR2 YFSETQ. V was cut by 7 bases and J by 7 bases, with 12 bases left in between. There are 13 residues in the CDR3. The CDR3 region is CASGGDGNSPLHF. CDR3 DNA: TGCGCCAGCGGGGGGGACGGAAATTCACCCCTCCACTTT.

This chain links TRBV5-1 with TRBJ2-1; TRBD1 matches 11 bases. This CDR3 is built from 15 residues. The V gene's germline CDR1 is SGHRS and CDR2 YFSETQ. V lost 3 bases, J lost 5 bases, and 4 bases stayed unmatched. Here the CDR3 reads CASSWTGGANNEQFF. CDR3 in DNA: TGCGCCAGCAGCTGGACAGGGGGCGCAAACAATGAGCAGTTCTTC.

The J gene is TRBJ2-5, the V gene TRBV29-1; D is perhaps TRBD1 (8 bases). The CDR3 totals 13 residues. The V end was cut by 6 bases, the J end by 4 bases, with 15 bases between. Germline V gene lookup returns CDR1 SQVTM and CDR2 ANQGSEA. The CDR3 DNA sequence: TGCAGCGTGCTGACAGGGGAGGGAGAGACCCAGTACTTC. Its translation is CSVLTGEGETQYF.

The CDR3 DNA follows: TGCGCCAGCAGCTTGCCCTCCTGGCGGGAGGACAGGAATGAGCAGTTCTTC. Encoded protein: CASSLPSWREDRNEQFF. The chain joins TRBV5-1 to TRBJ2-1; the D gene is possibly TRBD2 (8 bases). V gave up 1 base and J gave up 7 bases, with 21 bases separating them. Germline V gene lookup returns CDR1 SGHRS and CDR2 YFSETQ. The CDR3 contains 17 residues.

For this clone: The junction departs from the called germline gene at one end, perhaps through a read error. The CDR3 here is CASSLELAGATVF. The CDR3 region has the DNA TGTGCCAGCAGCTTAGAGCTAGCGGGGGCTACGGTCTTC. The chain has TRBV7-8 and TRBJ2-1; 10 nucleotides agree with TRBD2. CDR1 SGHVS and CDR2 FQNEAQ come from the germline V gene. The CDR3 is made up of 13 amino acids.

This clone was seen just once. CDR3 DNA: TGTGCCAGCTCACCTCGACAGGGCGTTGAAGCTTTCTTT. Protein sequence: CASSPRQGVEAFF. V usage is TRBV18 and J usage is TRBJ1-1, with 7 bases fitting TRBD1. This CDR3 comprises 13 residues. Germline CDR1 reads KGHSH; CDR2 reads LQKENI. The V gene end was trimmed by 3 bases and the J gene end by 7 bases; junction bases not matched to a gene: 5.

The V and J genes are TRBV25-1 and TRBJ2-5; 9 bases fit TRBD1. With V trimmed by 6 bases and J by 5 bases, 7 bases remained unmatched. There are 14 residues in the CDR3. Germline V gene sequence: CDR1 MGHDK, CDR2 SYGVNS. CDR3: CASRDRGSWETQYF. CDR3 bases: TGTGCCAGCAGGGACAGGGGAAGCTGGGAGACCCAGTACTTC.

The rearrangement joins TRBV19 to TRBJ2-1; D assignment may be TRBD1 or TRBD2 (5 bases each). The ends were cut back, 3 bases at V and 0 bases at J, with 9 bases in the middle. The CDR3 spans 15 residues. Germline CDR1 LNHDA, CDR2 SQIVND (reference sequence). For the CDR3, the DNA is TGTGCCAGTAGTATGGGACCCATCTCCTACAATGAGCAGTTCTTC. This encodes CASSMGPISYNEQFF.

The chain couples TRBV11-2 to TRBJ2-3, with D perhaps matching TRBD2 (6 bases). The CDR3 is 17 residues long. CDR1 SGHAT and CDR2 FQNNGV come from the germline V gene. V was trimmed by 4 bases and J by 0 bases, leaving 17 bases between them. The CDR3 sequence is CASSSGTRAPSTDTQYF. CDR3 bases: TGTGCCAGCAGCTCCGGGACTCGGGCCCCTAGCACAGATACGCAGTATTTT.

This chain uses TRBV7-6 with TRBJ1-1; perhaps TRBD1 as D (6 bases). The CDR3 extends over 15 amino acids. CDR1 and CDR2 (germline): SGHVS, FNYEAQ. V lost 4 bases and J lost 1, with 13 bases in between. In nucleotides, the CDR3 is TGTGCCAGCAGCTCCAGCCAGGGACAGAACACTGAAGCTTTCTTT. This sequence encodes CASSSSQGQNTEAFF.

The genes are TRBV5-1 and TRBJ1-1; a weak D match, TRBD1 (5 bases). Trimming left V 0 bases short and J 1 base short, with 10 bases between. This CDR3 has 15 amino acids. Germline V lookup: CDR1 SGHRS, CDR2 YFSETQ. CDR3 bases: TGCGCCAGCAGCTTGGTAACAGGACAGAACACTGAAGCTTTCTTT. Translation gives CASSLVTGQNTEAFF.

The gene calls are TRBV11-2 and TRBJ1-1; perhaps TRBD1 as D (5 bases). Looked up from germline, CDR1 is SGHAT and CDR2 is FQNNGV. Trimming left V 4 bases short and J 13 bases short, with 13 bases between. There are 11 residues in the CDR3. The CDR3 sequence is CASSSLRGGFF. The CDR3 region has the DNA TGTGCCAGCAGCTCTCTTCGCGGGGGTTTCTTT.

V is TRBV3-1 (or the pseudogene TRBV3-2) and J is TRBJ2-6; D remains unclear. Germline CDR1 is LGHDT and CDR2 is YNNKEL (reference sequence). CDR3 length equals 16 residues. V was trimmed by 2 bases and J by 0 bases, leaving 8 bases between them. The CDR3 DNA is TGTGCCAGCAGCCAACCCCAGCTCTCTGGGGCCAACGTCCTGACTTTC. It codes for CASSQPQLSGANVLTF.

The genes are TRBV18 and TRBJ2-6, with 12 nucleotides matching TRBD2. This CDR3 is built from 19 residues. Unmatched junction bases numbered 10, after V lost 3 bases and J lost 4 bases. CDR1 and CDR2 (germline): KGHSH, LQKENI. In nucleotides, the CDR3 is TGTGCCAGCTCACCCCAAAGACTAGCGGGAGTACCAGGGGCCAACGTCCTGACTTTC. This codes for CASSPQRLAGVPGANVLTF.

This clone was seen a single time. V and J are TRBV5-4 and TRBJ2-2, with a possible D match to TRBD1 (6 bases). Germline lookup yields CDR1 SGHNT and CDR2 YYREEE (reference sequence). The CDR3 is made up of 16 amino acids. Trimming left V 0 bases short and J 0 bases short, with 9 bases between. CDR3 sequence reads: CASSLDTGSNTGELFF. The CDR3 DNA sequence: TGTGCCAGCAGCTTGGATACAGGGTCGAACACCGGGGAGCTGTTTTTT. Drawing the rest from reference TRBV5-4 and TRBJ2-2, the complete variable domain is ETGVTQSPTHLIKTRGQQVTLRCSSQSGHNTVSWYQQALGQGPQFIFQYYREEENGRGNFPPRFSGLQFPNYSSELNVNALELDDSALYLCASSLDTGSNTGELFFGEGSRLTVL.

The rearrangement links TRBV12-3 or TRBV12-4 to TRBJ2-1; D might be TRBD2 (5 bases). This CDR3 region has 13 residues. Trimming cost V 3 bases and J 5 bases, with 8 bases left between them. The CDR3 region has the DNA TGTGCCAGCAGTTTTTCGGGGAACAATGAGCAGTTCTTC. Its protein product is CASSFSGNNEQFF.

V is TRBV18 and J is TRBJ2-3; tentative D call: TRBD1 (6 bases). V gave up 3 bases and J gave up 0 bases, with 16 bases separating them. CDR3 length equals 17 residues. CDR1 and CDR2 (germline): KGHSH, LQKENI. CDR3: CASSPLMTGASTDTQYF. CDR3 in DNA: TGTGCCAGCTCACCGCTAATGACAGGCGCTAGCACAGATACGCAGTATTTT.

The chain is built from TRBV29-1 and TRBJ1-1; TRBD1 is a possible D gene (5 bases). The CDR3 is 14 residues long. CDR1 and CDR2 from the germline V gene are SQVTM and ANQGSEA. V was clipped by 5 bases and J by 1 base, with 14 bases between them. CDR3 DNA sequence: TGCAGCGTTCCCCCGGGGGGACCGAACACTGAAGCTTTCTTT. Translating it yields CSVPPGGPNTEAFF.

The sample holds a few counts of this clone. The chain is built from TRBV19 and TRBJ2-4; TRBD1 matches at 10 bases. This CDR3 has 14 residues. Germline CDR1 is LNHDA and CDR2 is SQIVND (reference sequence). V trimming: 6 bases; J trimming: 8 bases; junction bases outside the gene matches: 7. The CDR3 region is CASRRQGARDIQYF. In DNA, the CDR3 is TGTGCCAGTAGACGACAGGGGGCGCGGGACATTCAGTACTTC.